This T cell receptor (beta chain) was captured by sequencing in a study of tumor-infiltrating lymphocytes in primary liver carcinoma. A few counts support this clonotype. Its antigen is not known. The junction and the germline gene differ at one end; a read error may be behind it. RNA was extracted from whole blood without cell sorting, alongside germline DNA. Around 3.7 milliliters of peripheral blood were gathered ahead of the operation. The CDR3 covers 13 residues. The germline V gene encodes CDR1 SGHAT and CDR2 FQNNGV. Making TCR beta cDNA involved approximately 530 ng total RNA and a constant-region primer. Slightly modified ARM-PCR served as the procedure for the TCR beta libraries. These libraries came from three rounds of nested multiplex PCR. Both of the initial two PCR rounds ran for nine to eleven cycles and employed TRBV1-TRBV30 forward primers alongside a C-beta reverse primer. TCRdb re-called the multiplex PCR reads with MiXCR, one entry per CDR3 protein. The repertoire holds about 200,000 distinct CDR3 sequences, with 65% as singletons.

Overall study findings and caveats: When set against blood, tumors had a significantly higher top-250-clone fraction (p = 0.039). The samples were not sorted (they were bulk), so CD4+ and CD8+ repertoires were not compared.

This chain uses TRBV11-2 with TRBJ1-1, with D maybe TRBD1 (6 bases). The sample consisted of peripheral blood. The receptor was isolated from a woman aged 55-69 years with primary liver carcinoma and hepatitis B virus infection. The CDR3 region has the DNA TGTGCCGGCAGCTCCACAGGGTCCACTGAAGCTTTCTTC. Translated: CAGSSTGSTEAFF.